The clone carrying this T cell receptor beta chain occurred a few times. RNA transcripts provided the source from which TCR beta CDR3 regions were amplified. The HTBI set primed first-round TCR CDR3 RT-PCR. TCRdb re-analysed the multiplex PCR reads in MiXCR, keeping a single row per CDR3 protein. The repertoire holds about half a million distinct CDR3 sequences, about 24% seen once, with approximately 10% in the top ten. CDR3 length equals 15 residues. V lost 4 bases and J 3 bases, leaving 16 bases between the germline ends. From germline, CDR1 is MRHNA and CDR2 SNTAGT. These data belong to a study of T cells in Graves' hyperthyroidism and ophthalmopathy.

The J gene is TRBJ2-7, the V gene TRBV6-4; unclear D gene. The clonotype comes from a woman aged 30 to 39 with Graves' ophthalmopathy. Sequenced: blood. The CDR3: CASSGMTDRNYEQYF. In DNA, the CDR3 is TGTGCCAGCAGTGGTATGACGGATCGGAACTACGAGCAGTACTTC.